Listed below are T cell receptor beta chains from one sample, sequenced in a study of T cells in Graves' hyperthyroidism and ophthalmopathy. TCRdb re-called the multiplex PCR reads through MiXCR, storing one row per CDR3 protein. The sample holds around 420,000 distinct CDR3 sequences; around 16% are singletons and the top ten take around 7.3%. Sample: blood. These receptors were taken from a woman younger than 35 with Graves' hyperthyroidism. Both conserved end residues are part of each CDR3. The order of the fields is V gene, CDR3 length, CDR3 protein.

TRBV7-9,14,CASSLAGTLYEQYF
TRBV12-3/TRBV12-4,14,CASRGSGSGNTIYF
TRBV4-3,15,CASSQEMKSYYEQYF
TRBV27,14,CASIIDRGSREAFF
TRBV6-1,15,CASSNGQGANQPQHF
TRBV3-1,17,CASSLGQGALSGNTIYF
TRBV7-3,14,CASSPVAGGASQYF
TRBV12-3/TRBV12-4,16,CASSMPGLADTGELFF
TRBV20-1,12,CSALVGGYEQYF
TRBV3-1,12,CASSQDLRGYTF
TRBV5-1,13,CVSSLGGPGELFF
TRBV10-3,12,CAISESEPPLHF
TRBV10-3,20,CAISELKGGSAGRSKDEQFF
TRBV19,13,CASSGRSQDTQYF
TRBV11-2,14,CASSSNRARRTQYF
TRBV9,16,CASSVDGRRDTGELFF
TRBV5-6,14,CASSLGARNYGYTF
TRBV6-1,12,CASSVLGGGYTF
TRBV9,16,CASSVLAGQGAHEQYF
TRBV7-6,13,CASSPGGNGELFF
TRBV6-9,15,CASSYAGAGNSPLHF
TRBV6-1,13,CASSSDSDYGYTF
TRBV11-1,15,CASSLAEDRGYGYTF
TRBV12-3/TRBV12-4,14,CASSFRTRRNEQFF
TRBV20-1,13,CSAEDRPYNEQFF
TRBV29-1,13,CSVEEGRATEAFF
TRBV6-6,17,CASSYSSPRGLNTEAFF
TRBV7-9,14,CASLGPTGTGELFF
TRBV28,14,CASRNRDSLYEQYF
TRBV18,15,CASSQGDLTYNEQVF
TRBV27,16,CASSTRTGTSTDTQYF
TRBV6-5,14,CASSYWWPLGGYTF
TRBV20-1,17,CSASPVTASGPGQSQYF
TRBV12-3/TRBV12-4,14,CASTHRSAPYEQYF
TRBV20-1,16,CSASKAVGYSNQPQHF
TRBV18,14,CASSPTGVDYGHTF
TRBV20-1,16,CSARAGQPYSNQPQHF
TRBV20-1,15,CSALLSVASSYEQYF
TRBV6-2/TRBV6-3,15,CASRQTGWSKNIQYF
TRBV12-3/TRBV12-4,13,CASRSWNGNEQFF
TRBV28,15,CASSLVSGYREKLFF
TRBV27,15,CASSPTGRWNSPLHF
TRBV12-3/TRBV12-4,13,CASSPITGNEQFF
TRBV7-8,17,CASSLATTGIYSYEQYF
TRBV20-1,13,CSASKLNTGELFF
TRBV7-2,13,CASSSPSQETQYF
TRBV6-1,15,CASSREGGGPDTQYF
TRBV5-1,14,CASSPNDRAIGYTF
TRBV27,15,CASLSLAGASDTQYF
TRBV20-1,13,CSAIGGGLAGYTF
TRBV6-1,17,CASSASGQGPPRNEQYF
TRBV29-1,11,CSVEEYNEQFF
TRBV6-1,15,CASSERASGPYEQYF